A single sample gave rise to the 24 T cell receptor beta chains below, sequenced in a study of blood T cell repertoires in COVID-19. Some clones are missing from TCRdb's copy, which holds only in-frame ones; the method was immunoSEQ multiplex PCR. The table shows about 260,000 clones, with 70% to 90% occurring only once. Specimen: PBMCs or T cells enriched from blood (not recorded which). The receptor set was obtained from a middle-aged woman with acute COVID-19.

The chain combines TRBV10-1 with TRBJ1-1; D not resolved. V was pared by 0 bases and J by 4 bases, with 9 bases between. The germline CDR1 and CDR2 sequences are WNHNN and SYGVQD (reference sequence). The CDR3 sequence is 14 residues long. The CDR3 sequence: CASSESTEGTEAFF. The CDR3 bases are TGCGCCAGCAGTGAGTCCACCGAGGGCACTGAAGCTTTCTTT.

The chain joins TRBV15 to TRBJ1-1; D remains ambiguous. CDR1 is LNHNV and CDR2 is YYDKDF in the germline V gene (reference sequence). This CDR3 is built from 13 residues. Trimming removed 2 bases at V and 1 base at J, with 5 bases between. DNA for the CDR3: TGTGCCACCAGCAGACTGTCGAACACTGAAGCTTTCTTT. Its protein is CATSRLSNTEAFF.

V usage is TRBV5-1 and J usage is TRBJ2-1, with a possible D match to TRBD2 (5 bases). The CDR3 is made up of 16 amino acids. Germline CDR1 SGHRS, CDR2 YFSETQ. Trimming stripped 0 bases from V and 8 bases from J, with 18 bases between. The CDR3 DNA reads as TGCGCCAGCAGCTTGGGAGGGCCTGGGATGGTCCATGAGCAGTTCTTC. It is translated as CASSLGGPGMVHEQFF.

CDR3 residues: CASSVGSGTYYEQYF. DNA of the CDR3: TGTGCCAGCAGCGTTGGTAGCGGGACTTACTACGAGCAGTACTTC. The chain combines TRBV9 with TRBJ2-7, with 8 bases fitting TRBD2. CDR3 length equals 15 residues. V lost 2 bases, J lost 3 bases, and 7 bases stayed unmatched. Germline CDR1 SGDLS, CDR2 YYNGEE.

V usage is TRBV28 and J usage is TRBJ1-1; TRBD1 aligns across 7 bases. The CDR3 runs to 15 residues. Trimming took 5 bases from V and 4 from J; bases not matched to a gene: 10. The germline CDR1 and CDR2 sequences are MDHEN and SYDVKM. In DNA, the CDR3 is TGTGCCAGCAGTCCCCCGACAGGGTTTGCCACTGAAGCTTTCTTT. Encoded protein: CASSPPTGFATEAFF.

The J gene is TRBJ1-2, the V gene TRBV6-4; possibly TRBD1 for D (6 bases). V dropped 8 bases and J dropped 4 bases, with 14 bases sitting between them. This CDR3 has 13 residues. CDR1 is MRHNA, CDR2 SNTAGT, per germline. The CDR3 DNA reads TGTGCCAGCCAAGCAGGGGAGGGCTATGGCTACACCTTC. Amino acid sequence: CASQAGEGYGYTF.

This clone was found once. The CDR3: CASTPPPWHEQFF. CDR3 in DNA: TGTGCCAGCACCCCCCCTCCTTGGCATGAGCAGTTCTTC. The V gene is TRBV21-1, the J gene TRBJ2-1; the table's D call, TRBD1, has no DNA check behind it. TRBV21-1 is labeled a pseudogene. CDR3 length: 13 residues.

The rearrangement links TRBV27 to TRBJ2-1; D uncertain. Trimming removed 4 bases at V and 0 bases at J, with 4 bases between. The CDR3 sequence is 13 residues long. From germline, CDR1 is MNHEY and CDR2 SMNVEV (reference sequence). CDR3 loop: CASSSFSYNEQFF. DNA of the CDR3: TGTGCCAGCAGTTCTTTCTCCTACAATGAGCAGTTCTTC.

The chain combines TRBV7-9 with TRBJ1-1; tentative D call: TRBD1 (5 bases). Germline lookup yields CDR1 SEHNR and CDR2 FQNEAQ (reference sequence). The ends were cut back, 5 bases at V and 4 bases at J, with 11 bases in the middle. This CDR3 is 13 amino acids long. The DNA for the CDR3 is TGTGCCAGCAGCCCCACAGGCCGCACTGAAGCTTTCTTT. This encodes CASSPTGRTEAFF. Full variable domain (rest looked up from reference TRBV7-9 and TRBJ1-1): DTGVSQNPRHKITKRGQNVTFRCDPISEHNRLYWYRQTLGQGPEFLTYFQNEAQLEKSRLLSDRFSAERPKGSFSTLEIQRTEQGDSAMYLCASSPTGRTEAFFGQGTRLTVV.

The chain has TRBV19 and TRBJ1-4; 7 positions match TRBD1. Germline CDR1 and CDR2: LNHDA and SQIVND (reference sequence). The ends lost 3 bases at V and 3 bases at J; junction bases unmatched: 7. The CDR3 has 16 residues. This chain's CDR3 is CASSIPRQGANEKLFF. CDR3 nucleotides: TGTGCCAGTAGTATCCCTCGACAGGGAGCTAATGAAAAACTGTTTTTT.

The chain recombines TRBV9 with TRBJ1-2; 7 bases map to TRBD1. J lost 3 bases, V lost 4 bases, and 3 bases had no gene match. Germline-derived CDR1 and CDR2 are SGDLS and YYNGEE. The CDR3 runs to 13 residues. Here the CDR3 reads CASSPGTDYGYTF. Written as DNA, the CDR3 is TGTGCCAGCAGCCCCGGGACAGACTATGGCTACACCTTC. Combining the CDR3 with reference TRBV9 and TRBJ1-2 gives the whole variable domain DSGVTQTPKHLITATGQRVTLRCSPRSGDLSVYWYQQSLDQGLQFLIQYYNGEERAKGNILERFSAQQFPDLHSELNLSSLELGDSALYFCASSPGTDYGYTFGSGTRLTVV.

This chain connects TRBV6-2 or TRBV6-3 to TRBJ1-2; D perhaps matches TRBD1 (5 bases). V lost 2 bases to trimming and J lost 4 bases, with 8 bases between them. Per germline, CDR1 MNHEY and CDR2 SVGEGT. The length of the CDR3 is 13 residues. CDR3 residues: CASSYQGIYGYTF. The CDR3 region has the DNA TGTGCCAGCAGTTACCAGGGTATCTATGGCTACACCTTC.

This clone was seen only once. The chain carries TRBV28 and TRBJ2-7; unclear D gene. This CDR3 has 12 amino acids. Germline CDR1 is MDHEN and CDR2 is SYDVKM. The V end was cut by 5 bases, the J end by 6 bases, with 11 bases between. CDR3 in DNA: TGTGCCAGCAGTCCACCCGGTTCCGAGCAGTACGTC. Translating gives CASSPPGSEQYV.

This clone occurred once. Other DNA sequences of this sample code for an identical CDR3. In nucleotides, the CDR3 is TGTGCCAGCTCACCAGGAAGAGGAGATCAGCCCCAGCATTTT. It is translated as CASSPGRGDQPQHF. The chain couples TRBV18 to TRBJ1-5; D remains unclear. V gave up 2 bases and J gave up 5 bases, with 10 bases separating them. The CDR3 contains 14 residues. Germline CDR1 reads KGHSH; CDR2 reads LQKENI.

The chain combines TRBV28 with TRBJ1-5; D is unresolved. The germline V gene has CDR1 MDHEN and CDR2 SYDVKM. This CDR3 region has 14 residues. V was trimmed by 1 base and J by 4 bases, leaving 8 bases between them. DNA of the CDR3: TGTGCCAGCAGTTTATTAGGAGAGAATCAGCCCCAGCATTTT. Encoded protein: CASSLLGENQPQHF.

The rearrangement joins TRBV27 to TRBJ2-2; D unclear. The germline V and J ends were trimmed by 1 base and 7 bases, with 7 bases remaining between them. The CDR3 spans 13 residues. Germline CDR1 and CDR2: MNHEY and SMNVEV (reference sequence). The CDR3 protein is CASSLFFGGELFF. As DNA, the CDR3 is TGTGCCAGCAGTTTATTCTTCGGCGGGGAGCTGTTTTTT.

The chain combines TRBV6-4 with TRBJ2-3; a possible D gene is TRBD1 (6 bases). The ends were cut back, 4 bases at V and 2 bases at J, with 7 bases in the middle. CDR1 and CDR2 from the germline V gene are MRHNA and SNTAGT. The length of the CDR3 is 13 residues. The CDR3 bases are TGTGCCAGCAGTGGGACAGCCACAGATACGCAGTATTTT. This translates into CASSGTATDTQYF.

V is TRBV29-1 and J is TRBJ1-1; no clear D. The CDR3 runs to 12 residues. Trimming stripped 8 bases from V and 1 base from J, with 11 bases between. In germline, CDR1 is SQVTM, CDR2 ANQGSEA. CDR3 loop: CSWVSGNTEAFF. The CDR3 DNA follows: TGCAGCTGGGTTTCAGGGAACACTGAAGCTTTCTTT.

This chain joins TRBV3-1 (or the pseudogene TRBV3-2) and TRBJ2-2; 7 bases map to TRBD2. CDR3 length equals 17 residues. Trimming took 3 bases from V and 3 from J; bases not matched to a gene: 10. The germline CDR1 and CDR2 sequences are LGHDT and YNNKEL (reference sequence). This chain's CDR3 is CASSHTPGGSDTGELFF. The DNA of the CDR3 is TGTGCCAGCAGCCACACCCCCGGCGGGAGTGACACCGGGGAGCTGTTTTTT.

The J gene is TRBJ1-2, the V gene TRBV13; perhaps TRBD1 as D (6 bases). This CDR3 is built from 17 residues. V dropped 4 bases and J dropped 3 bases, with 21 bases sitting between them. Germline V gene data show CDR1 as PRHDT and CDR2 as FYEKMQ (reference sequence). This CDR3 is CASSYHPATGWDYGYTF. The CDR3 DNA follows: TGTGCCAGCAGCTACCACCCCGCTACAGGGTGGGACTATGGCTACACCTTC.

The J gene is TRBJ1-6, the V gene TRBV7-3, with TRBD1 matching 7 bases. V lost 5 bases and J lost 10; bases outside the gene matches: 8. Germline V gene sequence: CDR1 SGHTA, CDR2 FQGTGA. The CDR3 runs 14 residues. The CDR3 nucleotides are TGTGCCAGCAGCCCCGAAGGGGGCCTCTCACCCCTCCACTTT. Its protein product is CASSPEGGLSPLHF.

The J gene is TRBJ1-5, the V gene TRBV9, with D perhaps TRBD1 (6 bases). The length of the CDR3 is 15 residues. Trimming left V 0 bases short and J 5 bases short, with 12 bases between. Per the germline V gene, CDR1 is SGDLS and CDR2 is YYNGEE. CDR3 nucleotides: TGTGCCAGCAGCGTAGCAGGGACACCCTATCAGCCCCAGCATTTT. It codes for CASSVAGTPYQPQHF.

The gene calls are TRBV11-3 and TRBJ2-1; D is perhaps TRBD1 (6 bases). The germline V and J ends were trimmed by 4 bases and 0 bases, with 16 bases remaining between them. The CDR3 covers 17 residues. Germline assignment: CDR1 SGHNT and CDR2 YENEEA. The CDR3 DNA is TGTGCCAGCAGCTCTACAAACAGGGAGAGCTCCTACAATGAGCAGTTCTTC. Its protein product is CASSSTNRESSYNEQFF.

The chain has TRBV9 and TRBJ2-1; TRBD2 agrees at 13 bases. Losses at the gene ends were 0 bases for V and 8 bases for J; bases not matched to a gene: 8. The germline V gene encodes CDR1 SGDLS and CDR2 YYNGEE. The CDR3 length is 17 residues. The CDR3 nucleotides are TGTGCCAGCAGCGTAGTGGGACTAGCGGGATCTACCGATGAGCAGTTCTTC. It translates to CASSVVGLAGSTDEQFF. Drawing the rest from reference TRBV9 and TRBJ2-1, the complete variable domain is DSGVTQTPKHLITATGQRVTLRCSPRSGDLSVYWYQQSLDQGLQFLIQYYNGEERAKGNILERFSAQQFPDLHSELNLSSLELGDSALYFCASSVVGLAGSTDEQFFGPGTRLTVL.